One and the same sample provided the 20 T cell receptor beta chains below, sequenced in a study of memory B cells and T cells in multiple sclerosis listed by TCRdb under 2018. After CFSE-labeled PBMCs were cultured without any stimulus, the autoproliferating (CFSEdim) and non-proliferating (CFSEhi) T cell fractions were each sequenced on their own. In total, 40 million to 65 million CFSE-labeled PBMCs were cultured without stimulus for 7 days, after which replicate wells were pooled. Library construction relied on the immunoSEQ multiplex PCR assay. TCRdb carries this immuneACCESS record with in-frame sequences only. Its versions omit some clonotypes, under half of them owing to an unresolved V gene in the studies checked, with the rest unexplained. This sample comprises 25,000 to 35,000 clones, about 82% of them detected only once. The top ten constitute roughly 3% of the sample. The antigens for these receptors are not known.

The sample taken for sequencing was PBMCs from blood kept in culture. Receptors originate from a human donor with multiple sclerosis.

The J gene is TRBJ2-5, the V gene TRBV19, with 8 bases fitting TRBD1. The J call could be wrong; TRBJ2-7 is a better fit for the DNA end. The CDR3 runs to 14 residues. Germline CDR1 LNHDA, CDR2 SQIVND (reference sequence). The CDR3 DNA reads TGTGCCAGTAGCCCCGGGACAGGTAGCTACGAGCAGTACTTC. Amino acids: CASSPGTGSYEQYF.

The chain is built from TRBV28 and TRBJ2-7; D remains ambiguous. The CDR3 runs 14 residues. Looked up from germline, CDR1 is MDHEN and CDR2 is SYDVKM. V gave up 1 base and J gave up 3 bases, with 10 bases separating them. CDR3 amino acids: CASSLSVSSYEQYF. Here the CDR3 DNA reads TGTGCCAGCAGTTTATCAGTCTCCAGCTACGAGCAGTACTTC.

J is TRBJ2-4 and V is TRBV28; 7 bases agree with TRBD1. Germline trimming cut 4 bases from V and 2 bases from J; bases unmatched to any gene: 11. The CDR3 runs to 17 residues. Germline assignment: CDR1 MDHEN and CDR2 SYDVKM. The CDR3 region has the DNA TGTGCCAGCAGTTCTCTTTCGACAGGGATAACCAAAAACATTCAGTACTTC. Encoded protein: CASSSLSTGITKNIQYF.

The chain carries TRBV19 and TRBJ1-6; a weak D match, TRBD1 (5 bases). The CDR3 loop spans 16 amino acids. V lost 4 bases and J lost 5, with 15 bases in between. The germline CDR1 and CDR2 sequences are LNHDA and SQIVND (reference sequence). Written as DNA, the CDR3 is TGTGCCAGTAGTACCCCGGGACGGCGACATAATTCACCCCTCCACTTT. Protein sequence: CASSTPGRRHNSPLHF.

Remarks on this clone: One end of the junction does not line up with germline, which may come from a read error. The rearrangement uses TRBV19 and TRBJ2-2; a weak D match, TRBD2 (6 bases). This CDR3 has 13 residues. Germline V gene lookup returns CDR1 LNHDA and CDR2 SQIVND (reference sequence). The CDR3 protein is CASNTPAVGGLFF. The CDR3 DNA reads as TGTGCCAGTAATACCCCGGCTGTGGGGGGGCTGTTTTTT.

V and J are TRBV5-1 and TRBJ2-1; 8 positions match TRBD1. The trim removed 4 bases at V and 2 bases at J, leaving 5 bases unmatched. CDR3 size: 15 residues. Germline CDR1 is SGHRS and CDR2 is YFSETQ. The CDR3 DNA reads as TGCGCCAGCAGCCCAACGACAGGGGCCTACAATGAGCAGTTCTTC. It is translated as CASSPTTGAYNEQFF.

The chain links TRBV25-1 to TRBJ2-1; 8 nucleotides agree with TRBD2. Trimming cost V 2 bases and J 2 bases; bases outside gene matches: 11. This CDR3 region has 18 residues. Germline V CDR1 and CDR2: MGHDK, SYGVNS. The CDR3 loop reads CASSESSGKEGPYNEQFF. The CDR3 DNA follows: TGTGCCAGCAGTGAAAGTAGCGGGAAGGAGGGACCCTACAATGAGCAGTTCTTC. The full variable domain, completed using reference TRBV25-1 and TRBJ2-1, is EADIYQTPRYLVIGTGKKITLECSQTMGHDKMYWYQQDPGMELHLIHYSYGVNSTEKGDLSSESTVSRIRTEHFPLTLESARPSHTSQYLCASSESSGKEGPYNEQFFGPGTRLTVL.

This chain connects TRBV28 to TRBJ2-1, with 9 bases aligning to TRBD1. The CDR3 length is 17 residues. Germline V lookup: CDR1 MDHEN, CDR2 SYDVKM. The junction had 16 bases not matched to a gene; V was cut back by 5 bases and J by 8 bases. CDR3 amino acids: CASSPPGGTGTPDEQFF. The CDR3 DNA reads TGTGCCAGCAGTCCGCCGGGCGGGACAGGGACTCCGGATGAGCAGTTCTTC.

The genes are TRBV28 and TRBJ1-2, with 7 bases that match TRBD1. This CDR3 region has 15 residues. CDR1 and CDR2 from the germline V gene are MDHEN and SYDVKM. V gave up 5 bases and J gave up 5 bases; unmatched junction bases: 11. CDR3 loop: CASSPGGLGYYGYTF. CDR3 DNA sequence: TGTGCCAGCAGTCCAGGGGGTCTGGGCTATTATGGCTACACCTTC.

The chain carries TRBV5-1 and TRBJ2-4, with D tentatively TRBD2 (5 bases). V lost 7 bases and J lost 5, with 10 bases in between. The CDR3 has 12 amino acids. The germline V gene has CDR1 SGHRS and CDR2 YFSETQ. This CDR3 is CASPEGENIQYF. The CDR3, as DNA: TGCGCCAGCCCCGAGGGAGAAAACATTCAGTACTTC.

The V gene is TRBV5-6, the J gene TRBJ1-1, with D possibly TRBD1 on 5 matching bases. The germline V gene has CDR1 SGHDT and CDR2 YYEEEE. V was trimmed by 0 bases and J by 3 bases, leaving 9 bases between them. There are 14 residues in the CDR3. CDR3 bases: TGTGCCAGCAGCTTGGGTTTGGGGGACACTGAAGCTTTCTTT. Translated, it gives CASSLGLGDTEAFF.

The table lists this clone with a count of one. This rearrangement joins TRBV9 to TRBJ2-7; 7 positions match TRBD2. The CDR3 length is 15 residues. The germline V gene has CDR1 SGDLS and CDR2 YYNGEE. Trimming cost V 0 bases and J 3 bases; bases outside gene matches: 6. DNA of the CDR3: TGTGCCAGCAGCGTAGAGCCGCGGGAGCTCTACGAGCAGTACTTC. Encoded protein: CASSVEPRELYEQYF.

This chain joins TRBV13 and TRBJ1-4, with TRBD1 matching 8 bases. V trimming: 6 bases; J trimming: 7 bases; junction bases outside the gene matches: 10. The CDR3 consists of 15 residues. Germline CDR1 reads PRHDT; CDR2 reads FYEKMQ (reference sequence). The CDR3 is CASRPGAGGFEKLFF. CDR3 nucleotides: TGTGCCAGCAGGCCTGGAGCAGGGGGCTTTGAAAAACTGTTTTTT.

The V and J genes are TRBV11-2 and TRBJ2-7; TRBD1 might be the D (6 bases). The CDR3 length is 15 residues. V lost 4 bases, J lost 2 bases, and 15 bases lay in between. Germline V gives CDR1 SGHAT, CDR2 FQNNGV. The CDR3 region is CASSSLRSGAYEQYF. The DNA of the CDR3 is TGTGCCAGCAGCTCCCTGAGGTCAGGGGCCTACGAGCAGTACTTC.

The gene calls are TRBV14 and TRBJ2-6, with D unclear. This CDR3 comprises 17 residues. The V gene lost 0 bases and the J gene lost 4 bases, with 13 bases spanning the gap. CDR1 and CDR2 (germline): SGHDN, FVKESK. The CDR3 protein is CASSQDFTVMGANVLTF. CDR3 coding DNA: TGTGCCAGCAGCCAAGACTTTACAGTGATGGGGGCCAACGTCCTGACTTTC.

The rearrangement links TRBV5-6 to TRBJ2-1; 11 bases agree with TRBD2. With 0 bases clipped from V and 4 bases from J, the junction kept 0 bases outside the gene matches. Germline V gives CDR1 SGHDT, CDR2 YYEEEE. This CDR3 is built from 15 residues. CDR3 in amino acids: CASSLGLAGYNEQFF. CDR3 DNA: TGTGCCAGCAGCTTGGGACTAGCGGGGTACAATGAGCAGTTCTTC.

The chain recombines TRBV19 with TRBJ1-5, with TRBD1 identical over 7 bases. Germline CDR1 reads LNHDA; CDR2 reads SQIVND (reference sequence). CDR3 size: 15 residues. V trimming: 5 bases; J trimming: 5 bases; junction bases outside the gene matches: 9. The CDR3 is CASSPLDRVDQPQHF. The CDR3 coding sequence is TGTGCCAGTAGTCCATTAGACAGGGTCGATCAGCCCCAGCATTTT.

The V and J genes are TRBV4-2 and TRBJ2-7, with 13 bases lining up with TRBD2. The CDR3 totals 16 residues. J gave up 6 bases and V 4 bases, and 9 bases lay outside the gene matches. Germline V lookup: CDR1 LGHNA, CDR2 YNFKEQ. The CDR3 loop reads CASSLSRTSGRPEQYF. The DNA of the CDR3 is TGTGCCAGCAGCCTCTCACGGACTAGCGGGAGACCCGAGCAGTACTTC.

The rearrangement joins TRBV2 to TRBJ1-1; D might be TRBD1 (6 bases). CDR1 and CDR2 from the germline V gene are SNHLY and FYNNEI. V dropped 5 bases and J dropped 0 bases, with 19 bases sitting between them. The CDR3 length is 17 residues. The CDR3 nucleotides are TGTGCCAGCAGTCTCTTACAGGGCTGGGCTCTGAACACTGAAGCTTTCTTT. Its translation is CASSLLQGWALNTEAFF.

The chain is built from TRBV5-1 and TRBJ1-4; 8 bases line up with TRBD1. J lost 2 bases, V lost 7 bases, and 1 base had no gene match. The CDR3 extends over 13 amino acids. From germline, CDR1 is SGHRS and CDR2 YFSETQ. The CDR3 loop is CASRQGTNEKLFF. In nucleotides, the CDR3 is TGCGCCAGCCGACAGGGGACTAATGAAAAACTGTTTTTT.